The 2 T cell receptor beta chains listed next were all sequenced from one sample in a study of cytomegalovirus exposure and HLA in healthy donors. The data were produced by immunoSEQ multiplex PCR, yet TCRdb's version contains in-frame clones alone and is incomplete. The profile covers over 110,000 clones, with 85% to 90% appearing a single time and 8.5% to 9.5% taken by the ten largest. The sequencing sample was made of PBMCs. These TCRs come from a man aged 18 to 29 in good health and CMV-seropositive.

The rearrangement links TRBV5-3 to TRBJ2-5; a weak D match, TRBD2 (5 bases). TRBV5-3 is an ORF, and what it does is uncertain. Deletions cut 0 bases from V and 2 bases from J, with 11 bases between. The CDR3 has 15 residues. CDR3 in DNA: TGTGCCAGAAGCTTGGTTCGGGAAAGGCAAGAGACCCAGTACTTC. This sequence encodes CARSLVRERQETQYF.

CDR3 nucleotides: TGTGCCAGCAAATTAGCCTCCGGCTACCCTGGGTGGGACGAGCAGTACTTC. Amino acid sequence: CASKLASGYPGWDEQYF. The chain employs TRBV2 and TRBJ2-7; no firm D call. V lost 7 bases to trimming and J lost 5 bases, with 27 bases between them. Germline-derived CDR1 and CDR2 are SNHLY and FYNNEI. CDR3 length equals 17 residues.